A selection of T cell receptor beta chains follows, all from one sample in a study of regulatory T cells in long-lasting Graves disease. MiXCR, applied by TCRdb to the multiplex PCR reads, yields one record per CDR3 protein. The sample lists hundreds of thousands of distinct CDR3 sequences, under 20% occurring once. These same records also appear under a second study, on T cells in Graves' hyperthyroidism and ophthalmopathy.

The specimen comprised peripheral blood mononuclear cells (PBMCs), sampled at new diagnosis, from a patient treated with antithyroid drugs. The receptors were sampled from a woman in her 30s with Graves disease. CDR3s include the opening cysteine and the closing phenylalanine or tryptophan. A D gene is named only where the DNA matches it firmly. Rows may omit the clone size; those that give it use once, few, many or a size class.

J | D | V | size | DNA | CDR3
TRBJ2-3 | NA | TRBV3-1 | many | TGTGCCAGCAGCTCCACAACCGCAATTACCCTTTACACAGATACGCAGTATTTT | CASSSTTAITLYTDTQYF
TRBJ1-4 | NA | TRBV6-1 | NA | TGTGCCAGCAGTGAATGGGTAACGGGAGAAAAACTGTTTTTT | CASSEWVTGEKLFF
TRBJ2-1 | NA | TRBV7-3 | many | TGTGCCAGCAGCTCCCAGGGTCCTAGCTCCTACAATGAGCAGTTCTTC | CASSSQGPSSYNEQFF
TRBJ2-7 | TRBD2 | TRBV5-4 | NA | TGTGCCAGCAGCTCGGGACTAGCGGTTTACGAGCAGTACTTC | CASSSGLAVYEQYF
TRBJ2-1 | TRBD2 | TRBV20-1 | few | TGCAGTGCTAGAGATCAAGGAGAGGGACTAGCGGGAGGCTCCTACAATGAGCAGTTCTTC | CSARDQGEGLAGGSYNEQFF
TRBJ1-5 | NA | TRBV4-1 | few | TGCGCCAGCAGCCAAGACGGACAGCCTGGTTACCAGCCCCAGCATTTT | CASSQDGQPGYQPQHF
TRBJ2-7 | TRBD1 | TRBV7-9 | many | TGTGCCAGCAGCTTAGCTGGACAGGGGGGAGACGAGCAGTACTTC | CASSLAGQGGDEQYF
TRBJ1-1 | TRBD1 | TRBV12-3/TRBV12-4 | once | TGTGCCAGCAGTTGGGGACAGGGGGACCGTTCGGCTTTCTTT | CASSWGQGDRSAFF
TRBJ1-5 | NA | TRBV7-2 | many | TGTGCCAGCAGCCTATCCGAAGGGCCCCAGCATTTT | CASSLSEGPQHF
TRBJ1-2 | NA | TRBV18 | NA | TGTGCCAGCTCACCAGAAACCGGGACATACTATGGCTACACCTTC | CASSPETGTYYGYTF
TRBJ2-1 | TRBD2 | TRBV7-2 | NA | TGTGCCCGCAGCTTATTCAGTAGCGGGAGATTTGGTGAGCAGTTCTTC | CARSLFSSGRFGEQFF
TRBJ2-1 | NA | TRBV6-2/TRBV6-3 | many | TGTGCCAGCAGTGAAGGACAGTGGTCCTACAATGAGCAGTTCTTC | CASSEGQWSYNEQFF
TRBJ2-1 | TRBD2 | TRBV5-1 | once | TGCGCCAGCAGCTGGGGGTTTAGCGGGACGAGCTCCTACAATGAGCAGTTCTTC | CASSWGFSGTSSYNEQFF
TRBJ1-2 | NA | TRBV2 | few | TGTGCCACCACCGGGGATACCTATGGCTACACCTTC | CATTGDTYGYTF
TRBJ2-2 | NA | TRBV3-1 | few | TGTGCCAGCAGCCTCAGCCCGGGGGAGCTGTTTTTT | CASSLSPGELFF
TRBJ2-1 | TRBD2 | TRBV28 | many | TGTGCCAGCAGGGGGGGGAGGATAGCGGGGTGGAATGAGCAGTTCTTC | CASRGGRIAGWNEQFF
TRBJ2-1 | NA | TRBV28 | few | TGTGCCAGCAGTCCTTTAACGGTCACCTACAATGAGCAGTTCTTC | CASSPLTVTYNEQFF
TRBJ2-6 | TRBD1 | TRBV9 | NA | TGTGCCAGCAGCTACGGGACAGCCGTCTTAGGGGCCAACGTCCTGACTTTC | CASSYGTAVLGANVLTF
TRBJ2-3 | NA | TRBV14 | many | TGTGCCAGCAGCCAATCCGAGTGGTATACGCAGTATTTT | CASSQSEWYTQYF
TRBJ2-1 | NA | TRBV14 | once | TGTGCCAGCAGCCAAGCCGGACTCTCCTACAATGAGCAGTTCTTC | CASSQAGLSYNEQFF
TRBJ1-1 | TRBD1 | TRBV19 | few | TGTGCCAGTAGCCAACAGGGGCGCATCGCTGAAGCTTTCTTT | CASSQQGRIAEAFF